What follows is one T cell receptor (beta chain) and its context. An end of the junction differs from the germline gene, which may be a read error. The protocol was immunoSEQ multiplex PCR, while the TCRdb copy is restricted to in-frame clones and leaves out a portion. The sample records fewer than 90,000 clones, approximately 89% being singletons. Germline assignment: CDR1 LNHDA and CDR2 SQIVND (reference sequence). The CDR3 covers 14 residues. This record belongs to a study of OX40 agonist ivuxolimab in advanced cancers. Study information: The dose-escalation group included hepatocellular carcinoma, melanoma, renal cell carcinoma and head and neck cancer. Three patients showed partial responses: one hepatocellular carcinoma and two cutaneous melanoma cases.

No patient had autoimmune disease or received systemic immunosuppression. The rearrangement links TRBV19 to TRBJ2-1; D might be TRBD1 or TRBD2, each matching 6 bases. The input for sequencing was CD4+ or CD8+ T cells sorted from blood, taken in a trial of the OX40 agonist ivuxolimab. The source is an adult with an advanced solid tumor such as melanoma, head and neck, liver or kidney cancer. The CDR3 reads CASSLEGGPLEQFF. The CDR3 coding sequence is TGTGCCAGTAGTCTAGAAGGGGGGCCCCTTGAGCAGTTCTTC.